This T cell receptor (beta chain) came from a study of technical replicates of blood from several donors. This CDR3 has 15 residues. The V and J ends lost 2 bases and 2 bases respectively, with 10 bases between them. CDR1 SGHTA and CDR2 FQGNSA come from the germline V gene. This table comes from immunoSEQ multiplex PCR, and its TCRdb copy is limited to in-frame clones, with some not included. The sample shows about 72,000 clones, just under 97% of them seen only once. The clonotype was recovered from a human donor in good health. The rearrangement uses TRBV7-2 and TRBJ1-3; tentative D call: TRBD1 (5 bases). Sequenced input: T cells isolated from PBMCs. CDR3 residues: CASSLSGLAGNTIYF. CDR3 sequence (DNA): TGTGCCAGCAGCTTATCGGGACTTGCTGGAAACACCATATATTTT.